Detailed here is one T cell receptor beta chain. The antigen remains unidentified. Each donor was a healthy Caucasian. These data belong to a study of identical twins. Study findings and constraints: Clonotypes of the beta chain that were abundant in cord blood carried fewer insertions (memory repertoires showed none).

TCRdb reanalysed the 5' RACE reads using MiXCR and keeps one entry per CDR3 protein. This sample has about 530,000 distinct CDR3 sequences, with roughly 15% found just once. CDR1 is KGHDR, CDR2 SFDVKD, per germline. The length of the CDR3 is 16 residues. Trimming took off 9 bases at V and 3 bases at J, with 20 bases between the two ends. This sample was also put to use in a study of yellow fever vaccine responses in identical twins.

Sequencing was carried out using CD4+ T cells sorted from blood. The V and J genes are TRBV24-1 and TRBJ1-5; TRBD1 is a possible D gene (5 bases). The TCR sequence derives from a woman between 18 and 30 years old in good health. This CDR3 reads CATGTGGDGPNQPQHF. In nucleotides, the CDR3 is TGTGCCACCGGGACGGGGGGGGACGGACCCAATCAGCCCCAGCATTTT.